Listed here is a single T cell receptor beta chain. This clonotype was found many times. No cognate antigen has been identified for it. Per-base qualities were not stored, and no clone one base away is much larger. The data were taken from a study of T-cell memory formation after mild COVID-19 (dated by TCRdb to about 2021). Study-wide context: TCR sequence clusters from the two donors were largely donor specific. Longitudinal TCRalpha and TCRbeta repertoire sequencing tracked T-cell clones expanding and contracting after mild COVID-19 in a couple of donors. Two young, previously healthy adult volunteers, one female and one male, were included in the cohort. Study-wide findings and limitations: Some responding clones were detected in pre-infection memory, suggesting pre-existing cross-reactive memory T cells joined the SARS-CoV-2 response. Contracting CD4+ clones were found mainly in CM and EM memory subsets, while CD8+ clones were enriched in EMRA. SARS-CoV-2 specificity was not confirmed for the second-wave clones peaking on day 37. Balanced CD4/CD8 phenotypes were observed for clones contracting from day 15 to 85, whereas a bias towards CD4+ was observed for a second wave of clones expanding from day 15 to 37. Only a couple of mild cases were covered in the study, and larger cohorts including severe cases with pre-infection samples were considered necessary.

Deletion took 5 bases off V and 5 bases off J, with a span of 13 bases between the germline ends. Reading the germline V gene gives CDR1 SGHTA and CDR2 FQGNSA. The CDR3 runs 14 residues from the cysteine to the phenylalanine. Only the CDR3 region is kept as DNA, spanning 42 bases read in frame from base 1. Sequenced using an Illumina NovaSeq 6000. cDNA libraries for TCRalpha and TCRbeta were prepared by 5'RACE using constant-segment primers, with sample barcodes and unique molecular identifiers added. RNA was extracted from every sample with Trizol reagent. Library amplification was performed in two PCR steps, and a second sample barcode and Illumina TruSeq adapters were introduced in the second step. The libraries were sequenced on an Illumina NovaSeq using 2 x 150 bp paired-end reads. Processing in the source paper ran as follows. The reads were demultiplexed and collapsed into UMI-guided consensus sequences using migec v1.2.7. With mixcr v2.1.11, UMI consensuses were aligned to TRA and TRB V and J templates and assembled into clonotypes. A clonotype was counted as expanded or contracted only if both edgeR and NoisET called the change significant, with noise models trained on biological replicates. For edgeR calls, a false discovery rate-adjusted p below 0.01 and a log2 fold-change threshold of 1 were applied. PCA with hierarchical clustering of max-normalized trajectories of the 1000 most abundant clonotypes was used as exploratory dynamics analysis. Separately sequenced CD4+ and CD8+ repertoires were used to assign the CD4 or CD8 phenotype of responding clones. The public reads were quality trimmed at Q25 with fastp and then assembled into clones with MiXCR by TCRdb, keeping productive beta chains. Rows are unified per CDR3 protein, each entry keeping the most common DNA and genes. It is TCRdb's table, rather than the study itself, that gives the V and J calls and clone size. This sample holds just under 550,000 distinct CDR3 sequences; roughly 22% were observed only once. The ten largest clones capture roughly an eighth of the sample.

Ficoll-Paque density gradient centrifugation was used to isolate PBMCs. This sequence was found in an adult woman who had mild COVID-19 (a few samples of this study predate the infection). The sample titles of this study are shuffled in the database, so cell type and time point are left out; the donor was told from shared clones. Sequenced sample: PBMCs or a T cell subset sorted from them (not recorded which). The rearrangement joined TRBV7-2 to TRBJ2-1, with no reliable assignment of the D segment. Here is the DNA: TGTGCCAGCAGCCGCCCGGGTGGAAACAATGAGCAGTTCTTC. Its protein reads: CASSRPGGNNEQFF.